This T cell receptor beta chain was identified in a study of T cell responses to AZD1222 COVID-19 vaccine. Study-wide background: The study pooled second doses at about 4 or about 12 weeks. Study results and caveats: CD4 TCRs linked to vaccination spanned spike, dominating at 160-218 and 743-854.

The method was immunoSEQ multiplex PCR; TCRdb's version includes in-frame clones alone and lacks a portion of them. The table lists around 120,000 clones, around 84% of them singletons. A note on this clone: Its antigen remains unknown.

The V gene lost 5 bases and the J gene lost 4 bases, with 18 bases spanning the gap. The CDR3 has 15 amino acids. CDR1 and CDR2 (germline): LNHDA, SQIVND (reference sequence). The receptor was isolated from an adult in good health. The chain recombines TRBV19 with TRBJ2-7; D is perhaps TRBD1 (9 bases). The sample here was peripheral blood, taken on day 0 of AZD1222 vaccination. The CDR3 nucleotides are TGTGCCAGTAGTCGGGGGGGACAGGGAACATACGAGCAGTACTTC. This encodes CASSRGGQGTYEQYF.